These T cell receptor beta chains were read from a single sample in a study of blood T cell repertoires in COVID-19. Data came from immunoSEQ multiplex PCR; TCRdb stores just in-frame clones and leaves some out. The sample holds roughly 500,000 clones, roughly 88% seen once. The sequenced sample was peripheral blood. The receptors were sampled from a human donor in a cohort sampled during active COVID-19. The conserved cysteine and the conserved F or W are not part of the CDR3 here. The order of the fields is V gene, CDR3 protein.

v_call: TRBV10-3
cdr3_aa: AIGKGDGQSNSPLH

v_call: TRBV11-2
cdr3_aa: ASSSLNTGELF

v_call: TRBV20-1
cdr3_aa: SAPRQDGYT

v_call: TRBV5-5
cdr3_aa: ASSGRTDEAF

v_call: TRBV15
cdr3_aa: ATSRALAGGSGPNEQF

v_call: TRBV19
cdr3_aa: ASRPQATGTAGVYT

v_call: TRBV5-1
cdr3_aa: ASSLEAGVTDTQY

v_call: TRBV19
cdr3_aa: ASSIGTGESRDGYT

v_call: TRBV5-1
cdr3_aa: ASSPNSGRYGDTQY

v_call: TRBV29-1
cdr3_aa: SVEVGRGYTEAF

v_call: TRBV30
cdr3_aa: AWSVFAGEGGNEQF

v_call: TRBV7-2
cdr3_aa: ASSLSATGGGIGYT

v_call: TRBV5-4
cdr3_aa: ASSTTQGNIQY

v_call: TRBV4-1
cdr3_aa: ASSQGPRQGYNSPLH

v_call: TRBV18
cdr3_aa: ASSLGQGDTGELF

v_call: TRBV10-3
cdr3_aa: AISASGGFFSGDTEAF

v_call: TRBV7-9
cdr3_aa: ASSLDLTPAGYT

v_call: TRBV3-1/TRBV3-2
cdr3_aa: ASSQGPQGQPQH

v_call: TRBV6-5
cdr3_aa: ASSQGLSTDTQY

v_call: TRBV14
cdr3_aa: ASSQVSSDIQY

v_call: TRBV27
cdr3_aa: ASRQTGYKNIQY

v_call: TRBV7-2
cdr3_aa: ASSFAPGGSSYNEQF

v_call: TRBV28
cdr3_aa: ASLVYRGGYT

v_call: TRBV19
cdr3_aa: ASSWTNSGEPQH

v_call: TRBV28
cdr3_aa: ASSPRGRPNYGYT

v_call: TRBV6-4
cdr3_aa: ASRDSGKAGELF

v_call: TRBV19
cdr3_aa: ATTGTGGFPHEKLF

v_call: TRBV27
cdr3_aa: AVYKPGQGVWEQY

v_call: TRBV6-4
cdr3_aa: ASTPDRTNYGYT

v_call: TRBV20-1
cdr3_aa: SASPGLAGVLSYNEQF

v_call: TRBV2
cdr3_aa: ASSSGLAGDNEQF

v_call: TRBV5-6
cdr3_aa: ASSYPGLADSYEQY

v_call: TRBV28
cdr3_aa: ASNSFGQGMRHEQY

v_call: TRBV7-3
cdr3_aa: ASSPLGRPSAEQY

v_call: TRBV5-1
cdr3_aa: ASSLAAGATGNTIY

v_call: TRBV6-2/TRBV6-3
cdr3_aa: ASSPLLLAGGEKYEQY

v_call: TRBV28
cdr3_aa: ASSSPSAGTGKDYT

v_call: TRBV7-3
cdr3_aa: ASSPGLASTGELF

v_call: TRBV27
cdr3_aa: ASSLSGEGLGGRAEDTQY

v_call: TRBV5-1
cdr3_aa: ASSSTGGSNTGELF

v_call: TRBV27
cdr3_aa: ASSLSRTRFSETQY

v_call: TRBV6-5
cdr3_aa: ASSYSREQPQH

v_call: TRBV24-1
cdr3_aa: ATRGGSTDTQY

v_call: TRBV6-1
cdr3_aa: ASSEGPGYT

v_call: TRBV28
cdr3_aa: ASSPGGSGNTIY

v_call: TRBV7-3
cdr3_aa: ASSPSRSDGYT

v_call: TRBV14
cdr3_aa: ASSPRQEPGGYT

v_call: TRBV12-5
cdr3_aa: ASGLWEGTEAF

v_call: TRBV12-3/TRBV12-4
cdr3_aa: ASSSGLSGKQF

v_call: TRBV11-2
cdr3_aa: ASTKDRELSPLH

v_call: TRBV18
cdr3_aa: ASPPLTGSYEQY

v_call: TRBV7-3
cdr3_aa: ASSSLGGNTEAF

v_call: TRBV7-9
cdr3_aa: ASSWTSEIMSQF

v_call: TRBV7-2
cdr3_aa: ASSLGVGTEAF

v_call: TRBV6-5
cdr3_aa: ASLKWGGEAF

v_call: TRBV19
cdr3_aa: ASSIMAGAQETQY

v_call: TRBV5-6
cdr3_aa: ASSLEGWEEQY

v_call: TRBV5-1
cdr3_aa: ASSPYEANYGYT

v_call: TRBV5-5
cdr3_aa: ASSFLQGVNTGELF